This TCR beta chain came from a study of blood T cell repertoires in COVID-19. Overall study: COVID-19 samples from acute and convalescent phases originated in the United States, Italy and Spain. T cells, B-cell-depleted T cells, or PBMCs supplied cDNA or gDNA.

TCRdb's copy holds only in-frame clones and misses some; the assay was immunoSEQ multiplex PCR. The top ten hold 2.5% to 3.5% of the sample, which has about 190,000 clones, around 85% seen once. This clone appeared a few times. From germline, CDR1 is SGHNT and CDR2 YYREEE (reference sequence). The CDR3 is 15 amino acids. Trimming shortened V by 0 bases and J by 3 bases, and 9 bases separated the two germline ends. Sequences were obtained from PBMCs or T cells enriched from blood (not recorded which). The rearrangement links TRBV5-4 to TRBJ2-2; D not resolved. This receptor was taken from a woman in her thirties who had recovered from COVID-19. CDR3 sequence reads: CASSLDSRHTGELFF. CDR3 DNA sequence: TGTGCCAGCAGCTTGGATAGTCGCCACACCGGGGAGCTGTTTTTT.